The sequence of this TCR beta chain was determined in a study of shared clonotypes between healthy human individuals. At the level of the study: Donors were two women and a few men aged 18 to 49. Findings of the study overall: Relative to memory subsets, naive subsets generally showed larger estimated richness. Few donors limited the genetic and exposure-history diversity represented.

CD45RO-negative, CCR7-positively selected cells formed the naive CD8 fraction, excluding terminally differentiated effector memory CD45RA+ cells. Every donor was a Caucasian adult from Nashville, Tennessee. The repertoire was sequenced with immunoSEQ multiplex PCR; TCRdb's copy has only in-frame clones and lacks some. Of about 2,100,000 clones listed, roughly 91% are singletons. Germline V gives CDR1 MNHEY, CDR2 SMNVEV (reference sequence). Trimming took off 0 bases at V and 1 base at J, with 10 bases between the two ends. The CDR3 runs to 16 residues. Worth noting for this clone: The antigen is unknown.

The sequence was collected from a man aged 18 to 29 in good health. Some clones in this sample may be carry-over from other donors' samples. Input material: naive CD8+ T cells from PBMCs. J is TRBJ1-5 and V is TRBV27; D is unclear. The CDR3, as DNA: TGTGCCAGCAGTTTATCGGCTGGGTTGAGCAATCAGCCCCAGCATTTT. Amino acids: CASSLSAGLSNQPQHF.